This TCR beta chain was found in a study of blood T cell repertoires in COVID-19. The study assigned cohorts using participant-reported clinical history. The length of the CDR3 is 16 residues. Germline V CDR1 and CDR2: SGHNT, YYREEE (reference sequence). J lost 2 bases, V lost 4 bases, and 1 base had no gene match. Some clones are missing from TCRdb's copy, which holds only in-frame ones; the method was immunoSEQ multiplex PCR. In the table there are about 440,000 clones, roughly 85% of which are singletons. The receptor's source is a woman aged 18-29 years with acute COVID-19. The sequenced sample was PBMCs or T cells enriched from blood (not recorded which). This chain connects TRBV5-4 to TRBJ2-6; 12 nucleotides match TRBD1. CDR3: CASSRDRGPGANVLTF. CDR3 coding DNA: TGTGCCAGCAGCCGGGACAGGGGGCCTGGGGCCAACGTCCTGACTTTC.